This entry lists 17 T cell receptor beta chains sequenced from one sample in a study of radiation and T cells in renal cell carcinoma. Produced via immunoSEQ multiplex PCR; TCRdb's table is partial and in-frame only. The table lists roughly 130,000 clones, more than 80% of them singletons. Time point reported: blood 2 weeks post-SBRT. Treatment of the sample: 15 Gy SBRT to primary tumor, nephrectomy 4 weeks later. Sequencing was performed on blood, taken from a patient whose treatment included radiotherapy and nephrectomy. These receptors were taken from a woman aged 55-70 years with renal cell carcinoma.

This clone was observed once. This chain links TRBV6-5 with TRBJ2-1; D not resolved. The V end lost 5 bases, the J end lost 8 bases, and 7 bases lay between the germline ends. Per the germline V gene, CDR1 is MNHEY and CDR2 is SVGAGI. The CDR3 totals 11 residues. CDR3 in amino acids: CASSRFDEQFF. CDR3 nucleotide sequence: TGTGCCAGCAGTCGGTTTGATGAGCAGTTCTTC.

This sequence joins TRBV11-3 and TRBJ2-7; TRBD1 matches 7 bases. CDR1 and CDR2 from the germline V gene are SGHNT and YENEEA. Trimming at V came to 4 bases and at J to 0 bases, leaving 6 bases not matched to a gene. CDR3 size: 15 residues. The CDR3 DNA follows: TGTGCCAGCAGCTCGGGACAGTCCCTCTCCTACGAGCAGTACTTC. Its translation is CASSSGQSLSYEQYF.

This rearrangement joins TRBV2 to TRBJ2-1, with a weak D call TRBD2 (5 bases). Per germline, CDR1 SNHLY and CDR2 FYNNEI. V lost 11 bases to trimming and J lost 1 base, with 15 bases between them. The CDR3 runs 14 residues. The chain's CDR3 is CASGRRGSYNEQFF. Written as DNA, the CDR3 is TGTGCCTCAGGTCGGCGAGGGTCCTACAATGAGCAGTTCTTC.

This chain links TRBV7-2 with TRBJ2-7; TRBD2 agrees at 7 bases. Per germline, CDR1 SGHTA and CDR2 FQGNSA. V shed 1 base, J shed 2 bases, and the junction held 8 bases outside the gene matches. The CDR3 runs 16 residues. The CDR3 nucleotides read TGTGCCAGCAGCTTAGAAGGGTCTAGCGGTGCCTACGAGCAGTACTTC. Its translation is CASSLEGSSGAYEQYF.

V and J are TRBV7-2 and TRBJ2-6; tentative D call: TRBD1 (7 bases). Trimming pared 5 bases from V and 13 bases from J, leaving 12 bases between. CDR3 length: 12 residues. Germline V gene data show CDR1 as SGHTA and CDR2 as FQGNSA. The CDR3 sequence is CASSGDSGVLTF. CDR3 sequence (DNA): TGTGCCAGCAGCGGGGACAGCGGGGTCCTGACTTTC.

The CDR3 region is CASSLAAANTEAFF. The CDR3 bases are TGCGCCAGCAGCTTGGCAGCAGCGAACACTGAAGCTTTCTTT. The V gene is TRBV5-1, the J gene TRBJ1-1, with D hard to call. V was clipped by 0 bases and J by 1 base, with 7 bases between them. CDR1 is SGHRS, CDR2 YFSETQ, per germline. The CDR3 spans 14 residues.

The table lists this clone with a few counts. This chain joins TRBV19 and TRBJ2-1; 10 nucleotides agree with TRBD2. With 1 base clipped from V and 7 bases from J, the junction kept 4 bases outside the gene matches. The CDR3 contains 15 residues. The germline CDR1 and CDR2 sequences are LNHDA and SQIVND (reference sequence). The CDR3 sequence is CASSIGAGGVNEQFF. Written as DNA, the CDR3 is TGTGCCAGTAGTATAGGAGCGGGAGGGGTAAATGAGCAGTTCTTC.

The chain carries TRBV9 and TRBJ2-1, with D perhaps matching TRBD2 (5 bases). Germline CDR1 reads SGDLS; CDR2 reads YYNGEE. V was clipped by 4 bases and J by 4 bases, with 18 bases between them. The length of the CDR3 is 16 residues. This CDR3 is CASSLTLGSAYNEQFF. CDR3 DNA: TGTGCCAGCAGCCTTACCCTGGGTAGCGCATACAATGAGCAGTTCTTC.

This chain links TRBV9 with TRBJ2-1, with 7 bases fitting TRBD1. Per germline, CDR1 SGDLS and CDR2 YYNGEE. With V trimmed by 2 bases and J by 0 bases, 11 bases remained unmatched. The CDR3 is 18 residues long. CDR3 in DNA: TGTGCCAGCAGCGTCAGGACAGGTTTTCCAAGCTCCTACAATGAGCAGTTCTTC. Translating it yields CASSVRTGFPSSYNEQFF.

CDR3 amino acids: CASSFAFRRGLQLSNTGELFF. The CDR3 bases are TGTGCCAGCAGTTTCGCGTTCAGGAGAGGCCTACAACTTTCGAACACCGGGGAGCTGTTTTTT. The V gene is TRBV27, the J gene TRBJ2-2; D gene ambiguous. The V end lost 3 bases, the J end lost 0 bases, and 26 bases lay between the germline ends. Germline CDR1 reads MNHEY; CDR2 reads SMNVEV (reference sequence). This CDR3 region has 21 residues.

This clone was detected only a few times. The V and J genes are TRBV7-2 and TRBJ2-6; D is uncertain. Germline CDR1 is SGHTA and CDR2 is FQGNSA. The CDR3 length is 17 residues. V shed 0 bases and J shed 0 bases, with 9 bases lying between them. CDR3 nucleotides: TGTGCCAGCAGCTTAGCGGGTGGGAACTCTGGGGCCAACGTCCTGACTTTC. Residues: CASSLAGGNSGANVLTF.

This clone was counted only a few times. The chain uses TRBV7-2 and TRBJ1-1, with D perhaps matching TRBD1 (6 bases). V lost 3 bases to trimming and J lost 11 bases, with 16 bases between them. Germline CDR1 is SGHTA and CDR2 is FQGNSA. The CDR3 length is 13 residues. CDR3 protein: CASSLEDRFEAFF. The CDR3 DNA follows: TGTGCCAGCAGCTTGGAGGACAGATTCGAGGCTTTCTTT.

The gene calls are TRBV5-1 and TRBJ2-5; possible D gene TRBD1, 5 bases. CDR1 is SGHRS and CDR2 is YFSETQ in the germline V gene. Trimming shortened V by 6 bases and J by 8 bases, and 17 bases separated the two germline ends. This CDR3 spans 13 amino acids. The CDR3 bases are TGCGCCAGCAAGGTGTCAGGGCTAGAAACCCAGTACTTC. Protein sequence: CASKVSGLETQYF.

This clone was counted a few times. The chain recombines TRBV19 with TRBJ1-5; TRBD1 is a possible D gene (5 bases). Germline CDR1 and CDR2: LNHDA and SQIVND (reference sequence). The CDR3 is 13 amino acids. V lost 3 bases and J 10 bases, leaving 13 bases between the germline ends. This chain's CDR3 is CASSIRGQIPQHF. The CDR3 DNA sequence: TGTGCCAGTAGTATTAGGGGTCAGATCCCCCAGCATTTT.

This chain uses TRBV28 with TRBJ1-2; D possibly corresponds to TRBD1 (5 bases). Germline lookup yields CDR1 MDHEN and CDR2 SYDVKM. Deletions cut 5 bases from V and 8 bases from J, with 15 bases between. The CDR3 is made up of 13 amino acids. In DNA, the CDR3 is TGTGCCAGCAGTGACGGGGGGATTACAGGCTACACCTTC. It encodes CASSDGGITGYTF.

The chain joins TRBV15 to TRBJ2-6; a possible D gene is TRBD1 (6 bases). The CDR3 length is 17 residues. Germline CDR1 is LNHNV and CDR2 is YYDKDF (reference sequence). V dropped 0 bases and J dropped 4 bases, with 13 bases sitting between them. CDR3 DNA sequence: TGTGCCACCAGCAGAGATGTCACAGGGACAGGGGCCAACGTCCTGACTTTC. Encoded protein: CATSRDVTGTGANVLTF.

The CDR3 region is CASSSRQGTYEQYF. CDR3 coding DNA: TGTGCCAGCAGCTCCCGACAGGGAACCTACGAGCAGTACTTC. The rearrangement joins TRBV7-2 to TRBJ2-7; 7 bases match TRBD1. The germline CDR1 and CDR2 sequences are SGHTA and FQGNSA. J gave up 2 bases and V 4 bases, and 5 bases lay outside the gene matches. This CDR3 spans 14 amino acids.